One and the same sample provided the 13 T cell receptor beta chains below, sequenced in a study of shared clonotypes between healthy human individuals (dated by TCRdb to the early 2020s). Library preparation employed the immunoSEQ multiplex PCR assay. Sourced from immuneACCESS, this table was stored by TCRdb with only in-frame sequences that have V and J called. A share of the clones is absent; for the studies checked, an unresolved V gene accounts for under half, and the remainder has no known explanation. Within this sample are around 1,900,000 clones, with 80% to 95% of them counted one time only. Of the sample, under 2% is held by the ten largest clones. For the CD8 naive samples, CD45RO-negative cells were positively selected for CCR7, yielding a CD45RA+CCR7+ population from which TemRA cells were excluded. Sequenced: naive CD8+ T cells from PBMCs. Explained via the paper, the cell subset or site label denotes: CD45RA+CCR7+. The source of these receptors is a young man in good health. Some clones in this sample may be carry-over from other donors' samples.

The chain has TRBV7-9 and TRBJ2-6; D perhaps matches TRBD1 (6 bases). V dropped 3 bases and J dropped 0 bases, with 15 bases sitting between them. The CDR3 consists of 18 residues. Germline V lookup: CDR1 SEHNR, CDR2 FQNEAQ (reference sequence). The CDR3 bases are TGTGCCAGCAGCTTGTCGGGGACACCCAGCTCTGGGGCCAACGTCCTGACTTTC. Translated, it gives CASSLSGTPSSGANVLTF.

V and J are TRBV10-3 and TRBJ2-7, with 9 bases aligning to TRBD2. CDR1 is ENHRY and CDR2 is SYGVKD in the germline V gene. After removal of 6 bases from V and 0 bases from J, the junction contained 9 bases not matched to a gene. The length of the CDR3 is 16 residues. This CDR3 reads CAISGSAGGPSYEQYF. CDR3 DNA sequence: TGTGCCATCAGCGGGAGCGCGGGGGGGCCCTCCTACGAGCAGTACTTC.

This chain links TRBV7-9 with TRBJ2-7; D possibly corresponds to TRBD2 (6 bases). V lost 3 bases to trimming and J lost 4 bases, with 13 bases between them. This CDR3 spans 14 amino acids. CDR1 SEHNR and CDR2 FQNEAQ come from the germline V gene (reference sequence). For the CDR3, the DNA is TGTGCCAGCAGCTTTCGGGACTCCATGTACGAGCAGTACTTC. This encodes CASSFRDSMYEQYF.

As concerns this clone: Other nucleotide sequences from this sample produce the same CDR3. The CDR3 DNA sequence: TGTGCCAGCAGTGAAAACCAGGGGGCCTACGAGCAGTACTTC. This sequence encodes CASSENQGAYEQYF. The J gene is TRBJ2-7, the V gene TRBV2; 7 bases fit TRBD1. Germline CDR1 is SNHLY and CDR2 is FYNNEI. CDR3 length: 14 residues. Unmatched junction bases numbered 3, after V lost 2 bases and J lost 2 bases.

The J gene is TRBJ2-3, the V gene TRBV7-3; D gene unclear. Germline V gene lookup returns CDR1 SGHTA and CDR2 FQGTGA. The CDR3 runs 13 residues. Trimming shortened V by 1 base and J by 10 bases, and 12 bases separated the two germline ends. This chain's CDR3 is CASSLMGMDAQYF. The CDR3 DNA reads as TGTGCCAGCAGCTTAATGGGCATGGACGCGCAGTATTTT. Drawing the rest from reference TRBV7-3 and TRBJ2-3, the complete variable domain is GAGVSQTPSNKVTEKGKYVELRCDPISGHTALYWYRQSLGQGPEFLIYFQGTGAADDSGLPNDRFFAVRPEGSVSTLKIQRTERGDSAVYLCASSLMGMDAQYFGPGTRLTVL.

As to this clone: Mismatch with germline at one junction end may stem from a read error. This chain uses TRBV6-5 with TRBJ2-5, with 8 bases identical to TRBD1. The CDR3 is 13 amino acids. From germline, CDR1 is MNHEY and CDR2 SVGAGI. CDR3 loop: CASSYSGQEALNF. As DNA, the CDR3 is TGTGCCAGCAGTTACTCGGGACAGGAGGCCCTCAACTTC.

This clone showed up just once. Other DNA sequences in the sample encode the same CDR3. This chain joins TRBV28 and TRBJ2-7; 7 bases are a match to TRBD2. The CDR3 totals 14 residues. Germline lookup yields CDR1 MDHEN and CDR2 SYDVKM. The trim removed 3 bases at V and 3 bases at J, leaving 5 bases unmatched. The CDR3 is CASSFSGGSYEQYF. As DNA, the CDR3 is TGTGCCAGCAGTTTTTCTGGCGGGAGCTACGAGCAGTACTTC.

This sequence joins TRBV6-5 and TRBJ2-5; weak D call: TRBD2 (6 bases). Deletions cut 4 bases from V and 5 bases from J, with 14 bases between. In germline, CDR1 is MNHEY, CDR2 SVGAGI. The CDR3 is made up of 14 amino acids. The CDR3 region has the DNA TGTGCCAGCAGTTTAAGCAGGGCGGGGGAGACCCAGTACTTC. Translated: CASSLSRAGETQYF.

The CDR3 sequence is CSVEETSLRRAVSYF. CDR3 coding DNA: TGCAGCGTTGAAGAAACCTCTTTGAGGCGGGCGGTCTCGTACTTC. V is TRBV29-1 and J is TRBJ2-7, with a tentative D call TRBD2 (5 bases). CDR1 and CDR2 (germline): SQVTM, ANQGSEA. The V end was cut by 0 bases, the J end by 12 bases, with 24 bases between. The CDR3 extends over 15 amino acids.

The chain uses TRBV5-5 and TRBJ2-7, with D maybe TRBD2 (5 bases). The CDR3 spans 13 residues. V was pared by 2 bases and J by 6 bases, with 12 bases between. Germline V gene lookup returns CDR1 SGHKS and CDR2 YYEKEE (reference sequence). The CDR3 loop is CASSLVPAAEQYF. For the CDR3, the DNA is TGTGCCAGCAGCTTAGTCCCAGCGGCCGAGCAGTACTTC.

This chain links TRBV7-3 with TRBJ2-3, with 9 positions matching TRBD2. Germline values: CDR1 SGHTA, CDR2 FQGTGA. Trimming removed 4 bases from V and 6 bases from J; junction bases left unmatched: 8. CDR3 length equals 15 residues. This CDR3 reads CASSSIAGVSDTQYF. For the CDR3, the DNA is TGTGCCAGCAGCTCAATAGCGGGAGTTTCGGATACGCAGTATTTT. Looking up the rest from reference TRBV7-3 and TRBJ2-3 gives the full variable domain: GAGVSQTPSNKVTEKGKYVELRCDPISGHTALYWYRQSLGQGPEFLIYFQGTGAADDSGLPNDRFFAVRPEGSVSTLKIQRTERGDSAVYLCASSSIAGVSDTQYFGPGTRLTVL.

This chain connects TRBV10-3 to TRBJ2-6; TRBD1 matches 7 bases. Trimming cost V 6 bases and J 0 bases; bases outside gene matches: 8. The CDR3 runs 17 residues. From germline, CDR1 is ENHRY and CDR2 SYGVKD. Written as DNA, the CDR3 is TGTGCCATCAGGGGAACGGGACAGCACTCTGGGGCCAACGTCCTGACTTTC. This codes for CAIRGTGQHSGANVLTF.

CDR3 nucleotide sequence: TGTGCCAGACAGACAGGGCCGGAGTGGCTCGAGCAGTACTTC. Translating it yields CARQTGPEWLEQYF. The rearrangement links TRBV2 to TRBJ2-7; 7 positions agree with TRBD1. V was pared by 9 bases and J by 6 bases, with 14 bases of the junction left unmatched. Germline CDR1 is SNHLY and CDR2 is FYNNEI. The CDR3 covers 14 residues. Full variable domain (rest looked up from reference TRBV2 and TRBJ2-7): EPEVTQTPSHQVTQMGQEVILRCVPISNHLYFYWYRQILGQKVEFLVSFYNNEISEKSEIFDDQFSVERPDGSNFTLKIRSTKLEDSAMYFCARQTGPEWLEQYFGPGTRLTVT.